This record covers a single T cell receptor (beta chain). The entry originates in a study of Ad26.COV2.S vaccination and SARS-CoV-2 variants. Treatment described: 15 to 20 received Ad26.COV2.S at low or high dose, single or two shots; 5 received placebo; per-sample allocation not given. It was on day 63 after the first vaccine or placebo injection that samples were taken. Germline assignment: CDR1 KGHSH and CDR2 LQKENI. The ends lost 3 bases at V and 15 bases at J; junction bases unmatched: 15. The CDR3 is made up of 15 amino acids. Method: immunoSEQ multiplex PCR; TCRdb's copy keeps in-frame clones and lacks some. Among 400,000 to 500,000 clones, 85% to 90% were seen once, and the ten largest hold around 2.5%.

This chain connects TRBV18 to TRBJ1-4; TRBD1 matches at 8 bases. Sequenced here: peripheral blood, sampled in a trial of Ad26.COV2.S vaccine versus placebo. The clonotype originates from a person between 18 and 60 years old who received the Ad26.COV2.S COVID-19 vaccine or a placebo. CDR3 region: CASSPGQGSSMMMFF. CDR3 nucleotides: TGTGCCAGCTCACCCGGACAGGGCTCCTCGATGATGATGTTTTTT.